The 2 T cell receptor beta chains below all came from one sample that was sequenced in a study of vaccination effects on CD4 cells after COVID-19. The authors isolated CD4+ T cells after about 10 days of culture. Their antigens remain unidentified. The table came from immunoSEQ multiplex PCR; TCRdb's copy has only in-frame clones and leaves some out. The data hold 70,000 or so clones, with approximately 77% observed a single time. This sample comprised CD4+ T cells from PBMCs cultured without peptide, obtained before COVID-19 vaccination. These TCRs come from a human donor who received a COVID-19 vaccine.

This clone appeared a single time. The V call is TRBV5-1, the J call TRBJ2-3; maybe TRBD2 (6 bases). Trimming left V 0 bases short and J 3 bases short, with 14 bases between. Looked up from germline, CDR1 is SGHRS and CDR2 is YFSETQ. The CDR3 runs to 16 residues. The CDR3 nucleotides read TGCGCCAGCAGCTTGGATGGAGGGGCTGGTACAGATACGCAGTATTTT. The encoded protein is CASSLDGGAGTDTQYF.

This sequence joins TRBV6-5 and TRBJ1-1; TRBD1 matches 9 bases. This CDR3 region has 15 residues. The V gene end was trimmed by 5 bases and the J gene end by 10 bases; junction bases not matched to a gene: 14. The germline CDR1 and CDR2 sequences are MNHEY and SVGAGI. This chain's CDR3 is CASSPFPGDRVRAFF. The CDR3 nucleotides read TGTGCCAGCAGTCCCTTCCCCGGGGACAGGGTGAGAGCTTTCTTT.